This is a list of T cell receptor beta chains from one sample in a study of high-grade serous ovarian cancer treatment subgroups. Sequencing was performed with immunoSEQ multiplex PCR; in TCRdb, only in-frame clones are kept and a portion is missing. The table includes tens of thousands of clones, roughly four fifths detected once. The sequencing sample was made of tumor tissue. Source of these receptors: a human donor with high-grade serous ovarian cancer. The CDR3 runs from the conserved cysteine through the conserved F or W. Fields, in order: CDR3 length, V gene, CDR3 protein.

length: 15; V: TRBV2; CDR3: CASSESVIRVGEQFF
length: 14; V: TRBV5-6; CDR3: CASSLTRYQETQYF
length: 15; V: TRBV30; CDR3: CAWSPRGGGSYEQYF
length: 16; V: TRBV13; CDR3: CASSLGPSQGTDTQYF
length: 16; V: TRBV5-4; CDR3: CASSPGTGPRVNEQFF
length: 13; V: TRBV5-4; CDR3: CASRGREGGEQFF
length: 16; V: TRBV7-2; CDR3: CASSLAMGLVGSEQYF
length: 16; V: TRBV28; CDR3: CASSFRGGYRANEQFF
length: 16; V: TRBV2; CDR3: CASKFGTGGVGEKLFF
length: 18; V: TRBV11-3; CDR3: CASSLGTSGASSYNEQFF
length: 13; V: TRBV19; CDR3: CASRRMGSVEQYF
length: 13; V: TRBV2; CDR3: CASRGLSNQPQHF
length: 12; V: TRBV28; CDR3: CASSFVSYEQYF
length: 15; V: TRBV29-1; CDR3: CSVEIPGTGDYEQYF
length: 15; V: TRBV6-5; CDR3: CASSYDQLFTDTQYF
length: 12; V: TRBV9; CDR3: CASSETPNEQFF
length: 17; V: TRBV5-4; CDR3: CASSGGTSGSLTDTQYF
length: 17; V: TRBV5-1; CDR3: CASSLGGLGRAPSEQYF
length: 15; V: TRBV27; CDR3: CASSPSGLASYEQYF
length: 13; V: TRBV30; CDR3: CAWSADGGNTIYF
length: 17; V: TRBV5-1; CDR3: CASSLRLRTGPGETQYF
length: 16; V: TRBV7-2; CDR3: CASSLLAGGATDTQYF
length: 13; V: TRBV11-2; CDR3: CASSLAASDEQYF
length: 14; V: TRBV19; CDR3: CATSLLVEGEKLFF
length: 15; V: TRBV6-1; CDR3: CASSDTPGLENIQYF
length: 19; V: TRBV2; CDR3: CASSERGVWTSGRVGEQYF
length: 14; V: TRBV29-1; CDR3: CSVDRNRGSDGYTF
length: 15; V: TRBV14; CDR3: CASSQVGLGHNEQFF
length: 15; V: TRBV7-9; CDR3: CASSLGSGVQETQYF